Listed here is a single TCR beta chain. What it binds is not known. The read terminates 3 residues before the CDR3 end, so the remaining end is supplied by the germline J gene. This CDR3 is built from 15 residues. Germline values: CDR1 SEHNR, CDR2 FQNEAQ (reference sequence). The data are from a study of T cells in women clearing cervical HPV infection. On the study more broadly: Controls gave blood once infection was undetectable; cases at lesion identification. Study results and caveats: Controls had more TRBV6-7 (around 0.15%) than cases (roughly 0.11%).

All donors had a single incident cervical HPV16 infection, not prevalent. Sequencing used immunoSEQ multiplex PCR; TCRdb keeps in-frame clones, though not all of them. Reported are about 20,000 clones; the ten largest clones contain 5%. Sequenced input: blood buffy coat. The rearrangement links TRBV7-9 to TRBJ2-3; D is perhaps TRBD1 (5 bases). The clonotype comes from a woman aged 18 to 75 with a cervical HPV16 infection that either progressed to CIN3+ or cleared (not recorded which). The part of the CDR3 DNA that was read is TGTGCCAGCAGCTCCTCAAGACAGTTTCAAGAGACG. This gives the protein CASSSSRQFQET. The whole CDR3 sequence is CASSSSRQFQETQYF.